The 8 T cell receptor beta chains below come from one sample, sequenced in a study of graft-versus-host responses after intestinal transplantation. The repertoire was sequenced with immunoSEQ multiplex PCR; TCRdb's copy has only in-frame clones and lacks some. The data contain approximately 82,000 clones, 91% of them singletons. These receptors are not linked to any known antigen. Specimen: unstimulated CD4+ T cells sorted from spleen or lymph node cells, collected before intestinal transplant. These receptors all stem from a human donor who received an intestinal transplant.

The genes are TRBV6-1 and TRBJ2-7; no clear D. This CDR3 has 14 amino acids. The germline gives CDR1 MNHNS, CDR2 SASEGT. V was shortened by 5 bases and J by 3 bases, with 14 bases between the two germline ends. CDR3 residues: CASSFGYLDYEQYF. CDR3 nucleotides: TGTGCCAGCAGTTTCGGGTACCTCGACTACGAGCAGTACTTC.

This chain links TRBV30 with TRBJ2-6; D is perhaps TRBD2 (7 bases). Between the trimmed V and J ends, which lost 0 bases and 0 bases, there was a span of 18 bases. Germline V gene lookup returns CDR1 GTSNPN and CDR2 SVGIG (reference sequence). The CDR3 is made up of 19 amino acids. CDR3 protein: CAWSVLSGGLTSGANVLTF. CDR3 nucleotides: TGTGCCTGGAGTGTACTCTCCGGGGGGCTAACCTCTGGGGCCAACGTCCTGACTTTC.

This chain joins TRBV5-4 and TRBJ1-2; D uncertain. The CDR3 sequence is 13 residues long. The germline V and J ends were trimmed by 4 bases and 4 bases, with 11 bases remaining between them. Germline V gene sequence: CDR1 SGHNT, CDR2 YYREEE (reference sequence). CDR3 in amino acids: CASSRREFYGYTF. CDR3 bases: TGTGCCAGCAGCCGCCGGGAGTTCTATGGCTACACCTTC.

The gene calls are TRBV7-8 and TRBJ1-1; TRBD1 is a possible D gene (6 bases). This CDR3 is 14 amino acids long. V was clipped by 2 bases and J by 8 bases, with 15 bases between them. Looked up from germline, CDR1 is SGHVS and CDR2 is FQNEAQ. Here the CDR3 DNA reads TGTGCCAGCAGCTTAAAGGGGGGGCCGGCAGAAGCTTTCTTT. Translating gives CASSLKGGPAEAFF. Filled out from reference TRBV7-8 and TRBJ1-1, the complete variable domain reads GAGVSQSPRYKVAKRGQDVALRCDPISGHVSLFWYQQALGQGPEFLTYFQNEAQLDKSGLPSDRFFAERPEGSVSTLKIQRTQQEDSAVYLCASSLKGGPAEAFFGQGTRLTVV.

V and J are TRBV30 and TRBJ1-1; D is possibly TRBD1 (6 bases). V lost 4 bases and J lost 3, with 9 bases in between. The length of the CDR3 is 12 residues. The germline CDR1 and CDR2 sequences are GTSNPN and SVGIG (reference sequence). The CDR3 here is CAWTNRDTEAFF. The CDR3 DNA reads TGTGCCTGGACTAACAGGGACACTGAAGCTTTCTTT. Variable domain in full (rest from reference TRBV30 and TRBJ1-1): SQTIHQWPATLVQPVGSPLSLECTVEGTSNPNLYWYRQAAGRGLQLLFYSVGIGQISSEVPQNLSASRPQDRQFILSSKKLLLSDSGFYLCAWTNRDTEAFFGQGTRLTVV.

The rearrangement joins TRBV10-3 to TRBJ1-5, with 10 positions matching TRBD1. The CDR3 sequence is 15 residues long. Germline V lookup: CDR1 ENHRY, CDR2 SYGVKD. V dropped 4 bases and J dropped 4; count of bases not matched to a gene: 4. The CDR3 is CAISAGQGGNQPQHF. The CDR3 DNA reads TGTGCCATCAGTGCTGGACAGGGGGGGAATCAGCCCCAGCATTTT.

V usage is TRBV19 and J usage is TRBJ2-7; no reliable D call. V lost 0 bases, J lost 2 bases, and 14 bases lay in between. There are 16 residues in the CDR3. Germline V gene lookup returns CDR1 LNHDA and CDR2 SQIVND (reference sequence). The chain's CDR3 is CASSIEYSRQPYEQYF. CDR3 in DNA: TGTGCCAGTAGTATAGAGTACAGTCGGCAGCCCTACGAGCAGTACTTC.

The J gene is TRBJ1-2, the V gene TRBV29-1, with TRBD1 identical over 8 bases. Germline CDR1 and CDR2: SQVTM and ANQGSEA. The CDR3 consists of 14 residues. V lost 3 bases and J lost 4; bases outside the gene matches: 7. The CDR3 loop reads CSVDDRGLSYGYTF. The CDR3 coding sequence is TGCAGCGTTGACGACAGGGGATTGAGCTATGGCTACACCTTC. Supplemented by reference TRBV29-1 and TRBJ1-2, the full variable domain reads SAVISQKPSRDICQRGTSLTIQCQVDSQVTMMFWYRQQPGQSLTLIATANQGSEATYESGFVIDKFPISRPNLTFSTLTVSNMSPEDSSIYLCSVDDRGLSYGYTFGSGTRLTVV.